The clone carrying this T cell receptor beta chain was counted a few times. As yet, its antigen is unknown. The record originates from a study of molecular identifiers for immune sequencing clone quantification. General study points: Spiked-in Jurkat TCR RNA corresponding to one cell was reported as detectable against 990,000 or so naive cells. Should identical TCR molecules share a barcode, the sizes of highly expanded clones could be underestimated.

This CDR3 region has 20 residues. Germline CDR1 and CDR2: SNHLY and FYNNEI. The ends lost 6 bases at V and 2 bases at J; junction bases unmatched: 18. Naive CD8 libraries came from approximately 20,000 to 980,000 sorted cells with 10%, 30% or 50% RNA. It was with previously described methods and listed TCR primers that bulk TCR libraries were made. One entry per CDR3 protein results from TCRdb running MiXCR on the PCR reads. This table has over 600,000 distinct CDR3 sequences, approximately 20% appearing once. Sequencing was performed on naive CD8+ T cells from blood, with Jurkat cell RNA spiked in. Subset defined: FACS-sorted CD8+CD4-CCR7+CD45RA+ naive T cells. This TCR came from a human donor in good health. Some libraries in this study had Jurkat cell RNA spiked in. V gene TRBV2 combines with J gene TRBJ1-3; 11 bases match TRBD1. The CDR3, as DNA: TGTGCCAGCAGAGATGGACAGGGGGCGCATAATTTAATAACTGGAAACACCATATATTTT. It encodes CASRDGQGAHNLITGNTIYF.